The 15 T cell receptor beta chains given below trace back to one sample, sequenced in a study of beta chain features in type 1 diabetes. Reverse transcribing all isolated RNA meant expressed TCRB transcripts were sequenced. TCRdb's table, derived via immunoSEQ multiplex PCR, lists solely in-frame clones and lacks some. This sample has some 230,000 clones, with 9.6% found just once. The specimen was naive CD4+ T cells from blood. The receptors derive from a woman between 18 and 30 years old in good health.

The chain employs TRBV2 and TRBJ2-1; 9 bases line up with TRBD2. V lost 5 bases, J lost 9 bases, and 11 bases stayed unmatched. CDR1 is SNHLY, CDR2 FYNNEI, per germline. This CDR3 spans 15 amino acids. CDR3 loop: CASSLFGLAGIEQFF. DNA of the CDR3: TGTGCCAGCAGTCTTTTCGGCCTAGCGGGAATTGAGCAGTTCTTC.

In the case of this clone: This sample includes further DNA sequences coding for the same CDR3. CDR3: CASSPTTGGNQPQHF. In DNA, the CDR3 is TGTGCCAGCTCACCCACGACAGGAGGCAATCAGCCCCAGCATTTT. This rearrangement joins TRBV18 to TRBJ1-5; D perhaps matches TRBD1 (6 bases). The CDR3 is 15 amino acids. Germline V lookup: CDR1 KGHSH, CDR2 LQKENI. Trimming removed 3 bases from V and 2 bases from J, with 11 bases in between.

This clone was seen a few times. The chain combines TRBV5-1 with TRBJ1-1; TRBD1 aligns across 8 bases. V lost 1 base and J lost 0; bases outside the gene matches: 8. CDR1 is SGHRS and CDR2 is YFSETQ in the germline V gene. The CDR3 runs to 17 residues. CDR3 protein: CASSLRDRGNMNTEAFF. In DNA, the CDR3 is TGCGCCAGCAGCTTGCGAGACAGGGGTAATATGAACACTGAAGCTTTCTTT.

This clone was found a few times. This chain links TRBV15 with TRBJ2-3; TRBD1 matches at 7 bases. This CDR3 spans 15 amino acids. Germline V gene sequence: CDR1 LNHNV, CDR2 YYDKDF (reference sequence). With V trimmed by 5 bases and J by 3 bases, 8 bases remained unmatched. CDR3 bases: TGTGCCACCAGCCCTAATACAGGGGAGACAGATACGCAGTATTTT. Encoded protein: CATSPNTGETDTQYF.

This clone was detected only a few times. The same CDR3 is also encoded by other DNA sequences in this sample. The chain has TRBV30 and TRBJ2-7, with 7 positions matching TRBD1. With 2 bases clipped from V and 3 bases from J, the junction kept 1 base outside the gene matches. The CDR3 totals 12 residues. Per the germline V gene, CDR1 is GTSNPN and CDR2 is SVGIG (reference sequence). CDR3: CAWSRQGYEQYF. DNA for the CDR3: TGTGCCTGGAGTAGACAGGGCTACGAGCAGTACTTC.

The V call is TRBV30, the J call TRBJ2-1, with 7 bases fitting TRBD2. The CDR3 totals 16 residues. Germline-derived CDR1 and CDR2 are GTSNPN and SVGIG (reference sequence). Germline trimming cut 3 bases from V and 0 bases from J; bases unmatched to any gene: 8. This CDR3 is CAWSPRTRISYNEQFF. CDR3 nucleotides: TGTGCCTGGAGCCCCCGGACTAGAATCTCCTACAATGAGCAGTTCTTC.

The chain uses TRBV5-8 and TRBJ2-1; a weak D match, TRBD1 (6 bases). Germline values: CDR1 SGHTS, CDR2 YDEGEE. The CDR3 is 14 amino acids. V lost 3 bases and J 2 bases, leaving 9 bases between the germline ends. CDR3 protein: CASSSGVAYNEQFF. CDR3 sequence (DNA): TGTGCCAGCAGCTCAGGGGTAGCCTACAATGAGCAGTTCTTC.

This clone was seen a handful of times. The chain carries TRBV4-1 and TRBJ2-7, with 9 bases fitting TRBD1. CDR3 length: 17 residues. CDR1 and CDR2 from the germline V gene are MGHRA and YSYEKL. Trimming at V came to 5 bases and at J to 4 bases, leaving 15 bases not matched to a gene. The CDR3 here is CASSTSIEGQGPYEQYF. CDR3 sequence (DNA): TGCGCCAGCAGCACCTCGATCGAGGGACAGGGCCCTTACGAGCAGTACTTC.

The V call is TRBV19, the J call TRBJ2-7; 7 bases are a match to TRBD2. The V gene's germline CDR1 is LNHDA and CDR2 SQIVND (reference sequence). Germline trimming cut 7 bases from V and 6 bases from J; bases unmatched to any gene: 12. The CDR3 is made up of 14 amino acids. The CDR3: CASTRPGRESEQYF. In nucleotides, the CDR3 is TGTGCCAGTACCCGCCCGGGGAGGGAATCCGAGCAGTACTTC.

The chain combines TRBV7-9 with TRBJ1-2; 8 bases agree with TRBD1. The length of the CDR3 is 15 residues. Looked up from germline, CDR1 is SEHNR and CDR2 is FQNEAQ (reference sequence). V trimming: 7 bases; J trimming: 6 bases; junction bases outside the gene matches: 13. CDR3 sequence reads: CASTYREGQDHGYTF. DNA of the CDR3: TGTGCCAGCACCTATCGAGAGGGACAGGATCATGGCTACACCTTC.

The rearrangement joins TRBV19 to TRBJ1-1; D gene uncertain. CDR1 and CDR2 from the germline V gene are LNHDA and SQIVND (reference sequence). The germline V and J ends were trimmed by 5 bases and 0 bases, with 13 bases remaining between them. This CDR3 has 15 amino acids. CDR3 amino acids: CASSPKQLMNTEAFF. CDR3 coding DNA: TGTGCCAGTAGTCCGAAACAGCTGATGAACACTGAAGCTTTCTTT.

This clone was recorded a few times. The chain carries TRBV2 and TRBJ2-2, with 10 bases that match TRBD2. Germline V gene lookup returns CDR1 SNHLY and CDR2 FYNNEI. The CDR3 covers 18 residues. Unmatched junction bases numbered 10, after V lost 6 bases and J lost 0 bases. Written as DNA, the CDR3 is TGTGCCAGCAGGGAGGGAGCTAGCGGGAGCGCGAACACCGGGGAGCTGTTTTTT. Translation: CASREGASGSANTGELFF.

This clone was counted between two and nine times. The V and J genes are TRBV5-1 and TRBJ2-7, with 9 nucleotides matching TRBD1. V was pared by 3 bases and J by 0 bases, with 7 bases of the junction left unmatched. The CDR3 length is 16 residues. CDR1 is SGHRS and CDR2 is YFSETQ in the germline V gene. Written as DNA, the CDR3 is TGCGCCAGCAGCTACCCCCGGGACAGGGTCTCCTACGAGCAGTACTTC. Amino acids: CASSYPRDRVSYEQYF.

The V gene is TRBV30, the J gene TRBJ1-2; D gene uncertain. With 4 bases removed from V and 4 bases from J, the gap between germline ends came to 10 bases. Germline-derived CDR1 and CDR2 are GTSNPN and SVGIG (reference sequence). The CDR3 contains 12 residues. In DNA form, the CDR3 reads TGTGCCTGGATTGCGGGTTTCTATGGCTACACCTTC. Encoded protein: CAWIAGFYGYTF.

V and J are TRBV6-1 and TRBJ1-5; D unresolved. This CDR3 comprises 13 residues. Germline V CDR1 and CDR2: MNHNS, SASEGT. Trimming took 5 bases from V and 7 from J, leaving 12 bases between them. The CDR3 is CASSIPGIQPQHF. CDR3 nucleotide sequence: TGTGCCAGCAGTATCCCGGGTATACAGCCCCAGCATTTT.